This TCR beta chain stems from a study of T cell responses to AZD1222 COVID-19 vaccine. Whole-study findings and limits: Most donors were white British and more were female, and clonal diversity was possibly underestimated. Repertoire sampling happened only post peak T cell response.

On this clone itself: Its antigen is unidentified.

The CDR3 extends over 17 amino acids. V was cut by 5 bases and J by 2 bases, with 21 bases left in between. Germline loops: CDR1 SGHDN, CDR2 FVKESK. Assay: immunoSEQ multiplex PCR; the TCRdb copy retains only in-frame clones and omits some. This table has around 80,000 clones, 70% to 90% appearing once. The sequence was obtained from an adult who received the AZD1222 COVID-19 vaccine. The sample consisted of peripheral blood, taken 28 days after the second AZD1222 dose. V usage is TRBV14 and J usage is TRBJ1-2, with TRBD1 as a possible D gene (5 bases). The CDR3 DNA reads TGTGCCAGCAGCGGACTATCGACCTGGGACCAAAACTATGGCTACACCTTC. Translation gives CASSGLSTWDQNYGYTF.